A selection of T cell receptor beta chains follows, all from one sample in a study of blood T cells in healthy people across ages. MiXCR, applied by TCRdb to the 5' RACE reads, yields one record per CDR3 protein. The data contain fewer than 1.5 million distinct CDR3 sequences, 40% to 50% of them singletons. The specimen sequenced was blood. All receptors come from a woman under 30 in good health. Each CDR3 is given with its conserved first and last residue. D genes are given only for firm matches. Not all rows give a size; the values are once, few, many and, for expanded clones, a class.

d_gene: .
j_gene: TRBJ2-2
abundance: once
v_gene: TRBV7-2
CDR3aa: CASSLVGSIPTGELFF
CDR3nt: TGTGCCAGCAGCTTAGTCGGGAGCATCCCCACCGGGGAGCTGTTTTTT

d_gene: TRBD1
j_gene: TRBJ1-2
abundance: .
v_gene: TRBV12-3/TRBV12-4
CDR3aa: CASTQGPGGDGYTF
CDR3nt: TGTGCCAGCACTCAGGGTCCAGGGGGTGATGGCTACACCTTC

d_gene: TRBD2
j_gene: TRBJ2-3
abundance: few
v_gene: TRBV9
CDR3aa: CASSEGSGGERDTQYF
CDR3nt: TGTGCCAGCAGCGAGGGATCGGGGGGGGAGAGAGATACGCAGTATTTT

d_gene: .
j_gene: TRBJ1-4
abundance: once
v_gene: TRBV7-9
CDR3aa: CASSSGTSTGEKLFF
CDR3nt: TGTGCCAGCAGCTCCGGGACTTCCACTGGGGAAAAACTGTTTTTT

d_gene: TRBD1
j_gene: TRBJ1-3
abundance: .
v_gene: TRBV18
CDR3aa: CASSWGQPDSGNTIYF
CDR3nt: TGTGCCAGCTCGTGGGGACAGCCAGACTCTGGAAACACCATATATTTT

d_gene: .
j_gene: TRBJ1-4
abundance: once
v_gene: TRBV20-1
CDR3aa: CSGREYEKLFF
CDR3nt: TGCAGTGGCAGGGAATACGAAAAACTGTTTTTT

d_gene: TRBD2
j_gene: TRBJ2-1
abundance: .
v_gene: TRBV10-3
CDR3aa: CAIRMAAGGGNEQFF
CDR3nt: TGTGCCATCAGGATGGCTGCGGGAGGAGGCAATGAGCAGTTCTTC

d_gene: .
j_gene: TRBJ1-1
abundance: .
v_gene: TRBV13
CDR3aa: CASSFDSSPFEAFF
CDR3nt: TGTGCCAGCAGCTTCGATTCGAGCCCCTTTGAAGCTTTCTTT

d_gene: .
j_gene: TRBJ1-1
abundance: .
v_gene: TRBV20-1
CDR3aa: CSASQGNMGTEAFF
CDR3nt: TGCAGTGCTAGTCAGGGAAATATGGGTACTGAAGCTTTCTTT

d_gene: .
j_gene: TRBJ1-2
abundance: .
v_gene: TRBV20-1
CDR3aa: CSAAAGPINYGYTF
CDR3nt: TGCAGTGCTGCGGCCGGCCCCATTAACTATGGCTACACCTTC

d_gene: .
j_gene: TRBJ2-7
abundance: .
v_gene: TRBV27
CDR3aa: CASHPGAGLTYEQYF
CDR3nt: TGTGCCAGCCACCCGGGGGCCGGACTTACCTACGAGCAGTACTTC

d_gene: .
j_gene: TRBJ2-7
abundance: .
v_gene: TRBV18
CDR3aa: CASSPPEGKDYNEQYF
CDR3nt: TGTGCCAGCTCACCACCGGAAGGCAAAGACTACAATGAGCAGTACTTC

d_gene: .
j_gene: TRBJ2-1
abundance: .
v_gene: TRBV20-1
CDR3aa: CSGRSEVYNEQVF
CDR3nt: TGCAGTGGACGGTCAGAAGTTTACAATGAGCAGGTCTTC

d_gene: .
j_gene: TRBJ1-2
abundance: .
v_gene: TRBV7-2
CDR3aa: CASSLDSHGYTF
CDR3nt: TGTGCCAGCAGCTTGGACAGTCATGGCTACACCTTC

d_gene: TRBD2
j_gene: TRBJ2-7
abundance: .
v_gene: TRBV9
CDR3aa: CASSVVGGLGTSGDHEQYF
CDR3nt: TGTGCCAGCAGCGTAGTAGGGGGACTCGGGACTAGCGGGGACCACGAGCAGTACTTC

d_gene: .
j_gene: TRBJ1-2
abundance: .
v_gene: TRBV20-1
CDR3aa: CSARRGSRESPFGYTF
CDR3nt: TGCAGTGCTAGACGAGGATCCCGGGAGAGCCCTTTTGGCTACACCTTC

d_gene: TRBD2
j_gene: TRBJ2-3
abundance: once
v_gene: TRBV20-1
CDR3aa: CSATGTSGTDTQYF
CDR3nt: TGCAGTGCCACCGGGACTAGCGGAACAGATACGCAGTATTTT

d_gene: .
j_gene: TRBJ2-7
abundance: .
v_gene: TRBV12-3/TRBV12-4
CDR3aa: CASSPLGMSGEQYF
CDR3nt: TGTGCCAGCAGCCCCCTGGGGATGTCGGGCGAGCAGTACTTC

d_gene: .
j_gene: TRBJ2-7
abundance: .
v_gene: TRBV20-1
CDR3aa: CSADRLGAYEQYF
CDR3nt: TGCAGTGCAGACAGGCTAGGGGCCTACGAGCAGTACTTC

d_gene: .
j_gene: TRBJ1-2
abundance: .
v_gene: TRBV2
CDR3aa: CASIPQGPYGYTF
CDR3nt: TGTGCCAGCATTCCACAGGGCCCCTATGGCTACACCTTC

d_gene: .
j_gene: TRBJ2-7
abundance: once
v_gene: TRBV5-1
CDR3aa: CASSLRSGTGSHEQYF
CDR3nt: TGCGCCAGCAGCTTGCGTAGCGGGACAGGGTCCCACGAGCAGTACTTC

d_gene: TRBD2
j_gene: TRBJ2-3
abundance: .
v_gene: TRBV6-2/TRBV6-3
CDR3aa: CASSYFLIAGGPTDTQYF
CDR3nt: TGTGCCAGCAGTTACTTCCTCATAGCGGGGGGGCCGACAGATACGCAGTATTTT

d_gene: TRBD1
j_gene: TRBJ2-7
abundance: .
v_gene: TRBV7-9
CDR3aa: CASSSSKVPGQVPYEQYF
CDR3nt: TGTGCCAGCAGCTCGTCTAAGGTTCCGGGACAGGTTCCCTACGAGCAGTACTTC

d_gene: .
j_gene: TRBJ2-1
abundance: many
v_gene: TRBV6-4
CDR3aa: CASSAGDNEQFF
CDR3nt: TGTGCCAGCAGTGCGGGGGACAATGAGCAGTTCTTC

d_gene: .
j_gene: TRBJ2-6
abundance: .
v_gene: TRBV29-1
CDR3aa: CSVDWGTGANVLTF
CDR3nt: TGCAGCGTTGACTGGGGGACCGGGGCCAACGTCCTGACTTTC

d_gene: .
j_gene: TRBJ1-4
abundance: .
v_gene: TRBV20-1
CDR3aa: CSARDPQVEKLFF
CDR3nt: TGCAGTGCTAGAGATCCACAGGTGGAAAAACTGTTTTTT

d_gene: TRBD1
j_gene: TRBJ1-5
abundance: few
v_gene: TRBV7-9
CDR3aa: CASSFSPTGGGISNQPQHF
CDR3nt: TGTGCCAGCAGCTTTTCCCCCACAGGGGGCGGAATAAGCAATCAGCCCCAGCATTTT

d_gene: TRBD2
j_gene: TRBJ2-3
abundance: many
v_gene: TRBV5-5
CDR3aa: CASSFASGKVDTQYF
CDR3nt: TGTGCCAGCAGCTTTGCTAGCGGGAAGGTAGATACGCAGTATTTT

d_gene: .
j_gene: TRBJ2-4
abundance: few
v_gene: TRBV18
CDR3aa: CASRPAGIVDIQYF
CDR3nt: TGTGCCAGTCGCCCGGCAGGGATCGTAGACATTCAGTACTTC

d_gene: .
j_gene: TRBJ2-7
abundance: .
v_gene: TRBV10-3
CDR3aa: CAISPSLPTYEQYF
CDR3nt: TGTGCCATCAGCCCCTCACTGCCCACCTACGAGCAGTACTTC

d_gene: TRBD2
j_gene: TRBJ2-1
abundance: many
v_gene: TRBV4-1
CDR3aa: CASRLALYNEQFF
CDR3nt: TGCGCCAGCAGACTAGCGCTGTACAATGAGCAGTTCTTC

d_gene: TRBD1
j_gene: TRBJ2-7
abundance: .
v_gene: TRBV28
CDR3aa: CASSDEGQSAYNEQYF
CDR3nt: TGTGCCAGCAGTGACGAGGGACAGTCCGCCTACAATGAGCAGTACTTC

d_gene: .
j_gene: TRBJ2-3
abundance: .
v_gene: TRBV12-5
CDR3aa: CASGPAVLKVDTQYF
CDR3nt: TGTGCTAGTGGACCAGCGGTCCTCAAGGTAGATACGCAGTATTTT